This TCR beta chain came from a study of shared clonotypes between healthy human individuals (dated by TCRdb to about 2020). Background on the whole study: A couple of women and a few men aged 18 to 49 years were included in the cohort. For each donor, CD4 naive and CD4 memory were each given three plates, CD8 naive was given two plates, and CD8 memory was given one plate. The study deeply sequenced blood TCR repertoires of about 5 healthy adults to estimate repertoire size and the extent of clonotype sharing between individuals. Libraries were prepared and TCR repertoires were sequenced by different laboratories using diverse techniques, in order to increase sequencing depth and limit assay-specific biases. Between about 0.85 and 8.9 billion PBMCs per donor were obtained by leukapheresis. Results the study describes overall, beyond this receptor: Because the study included only a small number of donors, the genetic and exposure-history diversity represented was limited. Pairwise subsampling indicated that sequencing depth was expected to affect the degree of clonotype sharing among donors. Sampling was limited to blood, and TCR repertoires in tissue likely differ from TCR repertoires in blood. Even with the large sequencing depth, rarefaction of the sorted-subset datasets indicated that sequencing was incomplete. Sharing across a handful of donors was observed for 5% to 6.5% of naive CD4, over 3% of naive CD8, around 2.5% of memory CD4, and about 0.38% of memory CD8 clonotypes. Clonotypes shared by all four sorted-subset donors showed higher generation probabilities than non-shared clonotypes. Estimated clonotype richness was generally larger for naive than for memory subsets.

V lost 5 bases and J lost 10 bases; the stretch between them is 20 bases long. In the germline V gene, CDR1 corresponds to SGHTA and CDR2 to FQGNSA. Including the terminal cysteine and phenylalanine, the CDR3 comprises 14 residues. The kept DNA is CDR3 alone, 42 bases in frame from the first base. Turning to this clone: Its antigen remains unidentified. No clone much larger than this one lies a single base away; base qualities are absent.

The donors were healthy, HIV-negative adults who had no recently reported acute infections or vaccinations. Every donor was a Caucasian adult residing in Nashville, Tennessee, USA. CD4+ T cells were enriched by magnetic negative selection; naive cells were then positively selected on CD45RA, and the negative fraction formed the memory subset. After blood collection by leukapheresis, PBMCs were isolated using Ficoll-Histopaque density gradient centrifugation and then cryopreserved in the vapor phase of liquid nitrogen. Analytical flow cytometry was used to check the purity and quantity of every magnetically sorted T cell population. Genomic DNA was isolated from each sorted fraction and quantified by UV absorbance on a Nanodrop 2000c. TCR CDR3 regions were amplified from genomic DNA by multiplex PCR using the deep immunoSEQ assay. Extracted genomic DNA from each cell subset was distributed evenly across all wells of several immunoSEQ 96-well plates, and each plate was treated as a replicate. For sorted subsets, around 200 ng genomic DNA, equal to 30,000 to 35,000 T cell genomes, was loaded into each replicate PCR. Purified libraries were measured with a Qubit 3.0 fluorometer, size-checked on a Bioanalyzer 2100, and measured again with the KAPA Library Quantification kit. A separate single-read 150-cycle Illumina NextSeq 550 flow cell was used to sequence each immunoSEQ 96-well plate. Regarding the original processing steps: Because the immunoSEQ output included only junctional sequences and no quality scores, the filtering could not be the same as the filtering used for full-length reads. Sequences were annotated with PyIR, a Python wrapper for IgBLAST v1.9, using IMGT germline references to assign V/J genes and CDR3. Any read was removed if the V/J assignment was weak (E-value above 1e-6), the CDR3 was missing, or the read contained stop codons, out-of-frame junctions, or ambiguous translated residues. V3J clonotypes were defined by identical inferred V gene, J gene, and CDR3 amino acid sequence. Percentage overlap between repertoires was calculated by dividing the number of shared unique clonotypes by the size of the smaller repertoire. Repertoire richness was assessed with RTK rarefaction, the Chao1 estimator, and Recon v2.1 estimates of unobserved clonotypes. For all TCRbeta clonotypes obtained by the gDNA method from a handful of donors, generation probabilities were computed with OLGA. TCRdb obtained this table from immuneACCESS and retained in-frame rearrangements with V and J assigned. These tables miss some clones; where compared with another copy, unresolved V genes account for less than half of the shortfall, and the remainder is unexplained. The V and J calls and the clone size are those of that table, but D and trimming were determined from the DNA. The sample table holds roughly 2.5 million clones, of which over 85% were seen once. The ten largest clones capture roughly 0.14% of the sample.

The receptor was derived from a man aged 18-30 years in good health. The rearranged chain carries TRBV7-2 and TRBJ1-1; matching of 6 bases hints at TRBD1 as the D gene. Sequenced input: naive CD4+ T cells sorted from blood. Interpreted using the paper, the cell subset or site label stands for: CD45RA+ positively selected. Read as DNA, the sequence is TGTGCCAGCAGCCCGCGCCGACAGGACAAAGTAGCTTTCTTT. Translated, it gives CASSPRRQDKVAFF.